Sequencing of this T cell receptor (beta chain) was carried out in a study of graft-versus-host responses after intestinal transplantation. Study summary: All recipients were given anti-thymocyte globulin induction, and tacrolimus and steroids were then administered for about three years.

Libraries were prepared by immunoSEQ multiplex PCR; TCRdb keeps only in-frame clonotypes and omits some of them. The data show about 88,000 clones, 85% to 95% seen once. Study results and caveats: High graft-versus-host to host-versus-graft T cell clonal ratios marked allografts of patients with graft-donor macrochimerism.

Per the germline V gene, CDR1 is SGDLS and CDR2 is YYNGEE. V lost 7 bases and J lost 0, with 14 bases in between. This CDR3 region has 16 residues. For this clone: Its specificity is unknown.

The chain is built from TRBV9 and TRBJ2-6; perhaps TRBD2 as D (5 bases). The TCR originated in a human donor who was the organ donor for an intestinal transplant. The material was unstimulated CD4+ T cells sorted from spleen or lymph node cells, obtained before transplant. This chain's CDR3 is CASSRNDYSGANVLTF. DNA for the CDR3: TGTGCCAGCTCCCGTAATGACTACTCTGGGGCCAACGTCCTGACTTTC. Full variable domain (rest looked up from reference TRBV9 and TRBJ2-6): DSGVTQTPKHLITATGQRVTLRCSPRSGDLSVYWYQQSLDQGLQFLIQYYNGEERAKGNILERFSAQQFPDLHSELNLSSLELGDSALYFCASSRNDYSGANVLTFGAGSRLTVL.